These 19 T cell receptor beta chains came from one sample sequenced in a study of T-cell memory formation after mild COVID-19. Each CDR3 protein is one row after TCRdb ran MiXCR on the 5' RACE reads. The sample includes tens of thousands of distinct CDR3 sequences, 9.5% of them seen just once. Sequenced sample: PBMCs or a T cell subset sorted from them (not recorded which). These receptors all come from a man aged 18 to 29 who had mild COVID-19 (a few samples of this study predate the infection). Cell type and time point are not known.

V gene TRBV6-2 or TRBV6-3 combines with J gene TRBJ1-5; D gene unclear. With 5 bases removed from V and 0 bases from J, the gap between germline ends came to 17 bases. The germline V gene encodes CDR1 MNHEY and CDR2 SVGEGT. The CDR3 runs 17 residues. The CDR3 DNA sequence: TGTGCCAGCAGTAGGAGAGATACAGTTTATAGCAATCAGCCCCAGCATTTT. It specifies CASSRRDTVYSNQPQHF.

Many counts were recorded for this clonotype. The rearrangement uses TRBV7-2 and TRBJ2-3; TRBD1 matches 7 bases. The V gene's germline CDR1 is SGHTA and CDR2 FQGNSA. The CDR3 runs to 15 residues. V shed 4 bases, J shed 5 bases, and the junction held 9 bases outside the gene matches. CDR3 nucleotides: TGTGCCAGCAGCTCATCAGGGGGAATCGGAGATACGCAGTATTTT. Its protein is CASSSSGGIGDTQYF.

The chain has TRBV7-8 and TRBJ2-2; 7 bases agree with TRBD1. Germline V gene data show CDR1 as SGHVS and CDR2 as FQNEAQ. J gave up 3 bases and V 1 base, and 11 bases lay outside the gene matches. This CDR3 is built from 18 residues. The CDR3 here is CASSLGGRGLADTGELFF. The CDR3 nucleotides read TGTGCCAGCAGCTTAGGGGGCAGGGGGTTGGCAGACACCGGGGAGCTGTTTTTT.

The CDR3 DNA reads TGTGCCAGCAGTGATGGGGGTACAGATACGCAGTATTTT. This gives the protein CASSDGGTDTQYF. V usage is TRBV2 and J usage is TRBJ2-3; D is tentatively TRBD1 or TRBD2 (5 bases each). The CDR3 length is 13 residues. Trimming took off 3 bases at V and 3 bases at J, with 7 bases between the two ends. Germline V CDR1 and CDR2: SNHLY, FYNNEI.

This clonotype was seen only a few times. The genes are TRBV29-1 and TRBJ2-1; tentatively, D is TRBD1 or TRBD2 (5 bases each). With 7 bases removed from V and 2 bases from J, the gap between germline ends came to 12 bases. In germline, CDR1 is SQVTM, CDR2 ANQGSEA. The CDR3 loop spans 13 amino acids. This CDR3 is CSAGPLAYNEQFF. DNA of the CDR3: TGCAGCGCGGGACCTCTGGCCTACAATGAGCAGTTCTTC.

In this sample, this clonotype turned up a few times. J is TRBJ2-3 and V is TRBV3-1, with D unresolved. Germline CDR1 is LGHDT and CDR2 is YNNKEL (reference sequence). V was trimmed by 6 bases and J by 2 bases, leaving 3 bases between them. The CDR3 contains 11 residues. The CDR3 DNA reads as TGTGCCAGCAGATCCACAGATACGCAGTATTTT. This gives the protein CASRSTDTQYF.

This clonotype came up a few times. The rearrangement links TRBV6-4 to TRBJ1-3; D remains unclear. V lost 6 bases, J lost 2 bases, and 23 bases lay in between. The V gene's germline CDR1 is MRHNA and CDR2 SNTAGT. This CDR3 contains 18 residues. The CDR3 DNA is TGTGCCAGCAGGGCCCCCCCACACCGGGCAAGAGCTGGAAACACCATATATTTT. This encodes CASRAPPHRARAGNTIYF.

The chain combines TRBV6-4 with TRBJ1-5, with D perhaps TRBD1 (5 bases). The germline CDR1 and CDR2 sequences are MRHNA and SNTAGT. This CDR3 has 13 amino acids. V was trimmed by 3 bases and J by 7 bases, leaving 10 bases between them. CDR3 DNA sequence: TGTGCCAGCAGTGAACAGGTAGGACAGCCCCAGCATTTT. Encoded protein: CASSEQVGQPQHF.

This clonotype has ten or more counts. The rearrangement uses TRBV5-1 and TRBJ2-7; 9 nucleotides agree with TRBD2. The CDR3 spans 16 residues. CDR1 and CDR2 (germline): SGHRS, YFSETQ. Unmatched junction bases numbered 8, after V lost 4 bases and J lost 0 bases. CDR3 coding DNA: TGCGCCAGCAGCAGTCGTCTAGCGGGGATCTCCTACGAGCAGTACTTC. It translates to CASSSRLAGISYEQYF.

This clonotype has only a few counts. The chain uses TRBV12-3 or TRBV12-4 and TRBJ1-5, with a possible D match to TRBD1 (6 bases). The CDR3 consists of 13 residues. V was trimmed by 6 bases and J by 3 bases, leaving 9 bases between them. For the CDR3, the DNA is TGTGCCAGCAGGGACAGCAACAATCAGCCCCAGCATTTT. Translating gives CASRDSNNQPQHF.

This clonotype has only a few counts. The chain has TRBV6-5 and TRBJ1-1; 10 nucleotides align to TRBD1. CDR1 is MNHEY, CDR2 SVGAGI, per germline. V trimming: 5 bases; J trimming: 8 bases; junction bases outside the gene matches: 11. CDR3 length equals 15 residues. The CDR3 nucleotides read TGTGCCAGCAGTCGCTCCCCGGGACAGGGGCGAGAAGCTTTCTTT. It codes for CASSRSPGQGREAFF.

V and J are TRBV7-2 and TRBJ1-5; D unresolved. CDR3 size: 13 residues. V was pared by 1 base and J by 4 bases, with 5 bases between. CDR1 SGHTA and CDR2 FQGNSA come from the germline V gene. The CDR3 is CASSLEPNQPQHF. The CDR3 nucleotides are TGTGCCAGCAGCTTAGAGCCGAATCAGCCCCAGCATTTT.

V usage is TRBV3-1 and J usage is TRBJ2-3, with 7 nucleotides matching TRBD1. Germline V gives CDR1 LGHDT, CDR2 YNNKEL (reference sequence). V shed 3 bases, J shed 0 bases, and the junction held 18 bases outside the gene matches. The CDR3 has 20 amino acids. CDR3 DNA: TGTGCCAGCAGCCAGGAAGAGACAGGGCAGGGCATTTGGAGCACAGATACGCAGTATTTT. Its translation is CASSQEETGQGIWSTDTQYF.

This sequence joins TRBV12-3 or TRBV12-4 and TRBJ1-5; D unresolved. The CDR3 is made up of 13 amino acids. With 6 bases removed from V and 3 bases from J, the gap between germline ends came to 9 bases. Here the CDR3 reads CASSPESNQPQHF. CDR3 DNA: TGTGCCAGCAGCCCTGAATCCAATCAGCCCCAGCATTTT.

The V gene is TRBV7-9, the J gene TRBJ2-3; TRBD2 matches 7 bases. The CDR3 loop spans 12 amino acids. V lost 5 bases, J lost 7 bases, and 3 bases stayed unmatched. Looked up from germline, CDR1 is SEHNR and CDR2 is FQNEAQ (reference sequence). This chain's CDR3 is CASSERGHTQYF. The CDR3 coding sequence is TGTGCCAGCAGCGAGCGGGGTCATACGCAGTATTTT.

The CDR3 DNA is TGTGCCAGCGCCGGCGGGGGGGCAGGCGAGCAGTACTTC. Protein sequence: CASAGGGAGEQYF. The rearrangement links TRBV2 to TRBJ2-7, with 9 positions matching TRBD2. Losses at the gene ends were 8 bases for V and 6 bases for J; bases not matched to a gene: 8. Looked up from germline, CDR1 is SNHLY and CDR2 is FYNNEI. The CDR3 length is 13 residues.

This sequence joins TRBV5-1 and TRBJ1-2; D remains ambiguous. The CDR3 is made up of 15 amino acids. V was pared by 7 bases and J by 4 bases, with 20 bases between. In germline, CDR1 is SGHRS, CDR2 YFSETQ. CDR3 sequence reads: CASHREAGSFYGYTF. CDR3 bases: TGCGCCAGCCACAGAGAAGCCGGGTCCTTCTATGGCTACACCTTC.

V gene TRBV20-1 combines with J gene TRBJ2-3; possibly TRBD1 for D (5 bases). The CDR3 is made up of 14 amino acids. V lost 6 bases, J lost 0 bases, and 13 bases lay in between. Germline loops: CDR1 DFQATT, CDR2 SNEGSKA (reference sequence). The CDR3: CSATRQPSTDTQYF. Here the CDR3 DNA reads TGCAGTGCCACCAGACAGCCTAGCACAGATACGCAGTATTTT.

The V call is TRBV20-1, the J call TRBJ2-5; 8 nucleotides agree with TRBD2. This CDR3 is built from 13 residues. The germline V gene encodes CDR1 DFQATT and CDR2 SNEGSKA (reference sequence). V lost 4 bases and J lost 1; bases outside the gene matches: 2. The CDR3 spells CSANGGAQETQYF. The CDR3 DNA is TGCAGTGCTAACGGGGGGGCCCAAGAGACCCAGTACTTC.